This T cell receptor (beta chain) was identified during a study of blood T cell repertoires in COVID-19. About the research overall: Sites in the United States, Italy and Spain provided acute and convalescent COVID-19 samples. Sample material is recorded as cDNA or gDNA derived from T cells, B-cell-depleted T cells, or PBMCs.

V lost 6 bases and J 3 bases, leaving 14 bases between the germline ends. The CDR3 is made up of 14 amino acids. Germline values: CDR1 KGHSH, CDR2 LQKENI. Per the original methods: By means of reference gene primer amplification, nucleated cell counts were estimated. TCRdb keeps only in-frame clones here, not all; method: immunoSEQ multiplex PCR. The V and J calls and clone size come from that table; D and trimming were worked out from the DNA. This sample carries some 100,000 clones, roughly 84% of them seen once, and the ten largest clones take 7.4%. The chain joins TRBV18 to TRBJ1-1, with D hard to call. The sequence derives from a man aged 30 to 39 in a cohort sampled during active COVID-19. The source material was peripheral blood. The CDR3 DNA sequence: TGTGCCAGCTCGTCCGAGCGTCCGGACACTGAAGCTTTCTTT. Translated: CASSSERPDTEAFF.